This T cell receptor beta chain emerged from a study of blood T cell repertoires in COVID-19. Study-level information: From T cells, B-cell-depleted T cells, or PBMCs came the material, which was cDNA or gDNA.

The CDR3 runs to 13 residues. The V end lost 0 bases, the J end lost 7 bases, and 10 bases lay between the germline ends. Germline CDR1 reads SGHDT; CDR2 reads YYEEEE. Clones were sequenced by immunoSEQ multiplex PCR, and TCRdb holds only the in-frame ones, with some missing. Counted here are roughly 160,000 clones, more than 75% occurring once; the ten biggest clones make up 10%. The chain carries TRBV5-6 and TRBJ1-2; D call uncertain. The sequence came from a woman in her 70s with COVID-19, enrolled during active disease. The sequenced sample was peripheral blood. The CDR3 bases are TGTGCCAGCAGCTTGGGGCAGGTCGGTGGCTACACCTTC. Amino acids: CASSLGQVGGYTF.